This T cell receptor (beta chain) was sequenced in a study of patients and donors after allogeneic stem cell transplantation. Sample share makes this clonotype medium-sized (0.01 to 0.1%). TCRdb ran MiXCR on the RT-PCR reads and lists one entry per CDR3 protein. The sample has over 25,000 distinct CDR3 sequences, more than 35% seen once; the top ten hold 76%. After removal of 1 base from V and 3 bases from J, the junction contained 13 bases not matched to a gene. This CDR3 spans 17 amino acids. Germline CDR1 and CDR2: DFQATT and SNEGSKA (reference sequence). The chain employs TRBV20-1 and TRBJ1-1; 8 bases align to TRBD1. Sequencing was performed on blood, either unsorted or a sorted T cell fraction (not recorded which). This receptor was obtained from a human donor who was either an allogeneic HSCT recipient or a stem cell or donor lymphocyte infusion donor (not recorded which). It is not recorded whose cells these are; they may come from a transplant donor. CDR3 loop: CSARAHGQGPADTEAFF. The CDR3 DNA follows: TGCAGTGCTAGAGCCCACGGACAGGGTCCAGCGGACACTGAAGCTTTCTTT.